A selection of T cell receptor beta chains follows, all from one sample in a study of neurological immune-mediated disorders. MiXCR, applied by TCRdb to the 5' RACE reads, yields one record per CDR3 protein. The table includes 40,000 to 50,000 distinct CDR3 sequences, roughly 2.5% detected once. Sequencing was done on a sample of PBMCs. Source of these receptors: a man aged 25 to 40 with multiple sclerosis. The CDR3 runs from the conserved cysteine through the conserved F or W. D genes are given only for firm matches. A row's size may be missing; if present it is once, few, many or a size class.

abundance	v_gene	len	d_gene	j_gene	CDR3aa	CDR3nt
many	TRBV25-1	15	.	TRBJ2-1	CASTDEGSSYNEQFF	TGTGCCAGCACGGACGAGGGGAGCTCCTACAATGAGCAGTTCTTC
many	TRBV27	15	TRBD2	TRBJ2-5	CASSLSGLAGETQYF	TGTGCCAGCAGTTTATCGGGACTAGCGGGAGAGACCCAGTACTTC
many	TRBV20-1	12	.	TRBJ1-5	CSTGTGNQPQHF	TGCAGTACCGGGACGGGGAATCAGCCCCAGCATTTT
many	TRBV20-1	13	TRBD1	TRBJ1-1	CSAEGTVNTEAFF	TGCAGTGCTGAGGGGACAGTGAACACTGAAGCTTTCTTT
many	TRBV7-8	17	TRBD2	TRBJ2-3	CASSLRTSGPKTDTQYF	TGTGCCAGCAGCTTAAGGACTAGCGGACCTAAAACGGATACGCAGTATTTT
many	TRBV7-8	15	.	TRBJ2-7	CASSLSSAGSQEQYF	TGTGCCAGCAGCTTAAGTTCGGCGGGATCACAGGAGCAGTACTTC
many	TRBV25-1	14	.	TRBJ2-7	CASSEWGNSYEQYF	TGTGCCAGCAGTGAATGGGGGAACTCCTACGAGCAGTACTTC
many	TRBV10-3	17	.	TRBJ2-7	CAISESQKREKGREQYF	TGTGCCATCAGTGAGTCGCAGAAGAGGGAGAAAGGGAGAGAGCAGTACTTC
many	TRBV29-1	12	.	TRBJ1-2	CSVENTNYGYTF	TGCAGCGTTGAGAACACCAACTATGGCTACACCTTC
many	TRBV20-1	17	.	TRBJ2-7	CSARDLSAGLVSYEQYF	TGCAGTGCTAGAGATCTAAGCGCCGGGCTAGTAAGCTACGAGCAGTACTTC
many	TRBV24-1	17	TRBD2	TRBJ2-2	CATSDRGLAGAAGELFF	TGTGCCACCAGTGATCGAGGACTAGCGGGAGCGGCTGGGGAGCTGTTTTTT
many	TRBV5-1	13	.	TRBJ2-1	CASSRQPSGDEFF	TGCGCCAGCAGCCGACAACCTTCAGGGGATGAGTTCTTC
.	TRBV6-2/TRBV6-3	13	.	TRBJ1-5	CASRQTMSQPQHF	TGTGCCAGCAGGCAAACGATGAGTCAGCCCCAGCATTTT
many	TRBV3-1	17	.	TRBJ1-2	CASSPRHATRPNYGYTF	TGTGCCAGCAGCCCCCGACACGCGACTCGGCCAAACTATGGCTACACCTTC
few	TRBV7-9	15	.	TRBJ2-3	CASSFRGPTTDTQYF	TGTGCCAGCAGCTTCAGGGGCCCTACCACAGATACGCAGTATTTT
many	TRBV7-2	14	TRBD1	TRBJ2-7	CASSLTTGAYEQYF	TGTGCCAGCAGCTTAACGACAGGGGCCTACGAGCAGTACTTC
few	TRBV24-1	13	.	TRBJ1-6	CAKPGKGSSPLHF	TGTGCCAAACCGGGAAAGGGGAGCTCACCCCTCCACTTT
many	TRBV20-1	17	.	TRBJ2-7	CSADDADDSNYGVEQYF	TGCAGTGCAGACGACGCCGATGACAGTAACTACGGCGTCGAGCAGTACTTC
many	TRBV12-3/TRBV12-4	13	.	TRBJ2-5	CASSLSGKETQYF	TGTGCCAGCAGTCTCTCAGGGAAAGAGACCCAGTACTTC
many	TRBV20-1	16	.	TRBJ1-3	CSAILQRAMGGNTIYF	TGCAGTGCAATCCTCCAGCGGGCGATGGGTGGAAACACCATATATTTT
.	TRBV18	16	TRBD1	TRBJ2-1	CASSPPDRGSYNEQFF	TGTGCCAGCTCACCACCGGACAGGGGCTCCTACAATGAGCAGTTCTTC
many	TRBV2	14	.	TRBJ1-3	CASSETGSGNTIYF	TGTGCCAGCAGTGAGACGGGCTCTGGAAACACCATATATTTT
many	TRBV4-3	14	.	TRBJ1-1	CASSQQTVNTEAFF	TGCGCCAGCAGCCAACAGACGGTAAACACTGAAGCTTTCTTT
many	TRBV20-1	16	TRBD1	TRBJ2-1	CSARNPTGDQYNEQFF	TGCAGTGCTAGGAATCCAACAGGGGACCAATACAATGAGCAGTTCTTC
many	TRBV5-1	15	.	TRBJ2-2	CASSLVGFGTGELFF	TGCGCCAGCAGCTTGGTTGGTTTTGGCACCGGGGAGCTGTTTTTT
many	TRBV6-2/TRBV6-3	13	.	TRBJ2-3	CASSYSDTDTQYF	TGTGCCAGCAGTTACTCAGACACAGATACGCAGTATTTT
many	TRBV5-1	14	.	TRBJ1-1	CASSLSLGVGEAFF	TGCGCCAGCAGCTTGTCCCTGGGGGTTGGGGAAGCTTTCTTT
many	TRBV6-5	14	.	TRBJ2-7	CASSYSTGMFEQYF	TGTGCCAGCAGTTACTCGACCGGAATGTTCGAGCAGTACTTC
many	TRBV20-1	13	TRBD2	TRBJ2-3	CSAFSGGQDTQYF	TGCAGTGCTTTTAGCGGGGGGCAGGATACGCAGTATTTT
many	TRBV7-2	13	TRBD2	TRBJ2-7	CASSLLRESEQYF	TGTGCCAGCAGCTTATTGCGGGAGAGCGAGCAGTACTTC
many	TRBV2	15	.	TRBJ2-2	CASSDIGRGTGELFF	TGTGCCAGCAGTGATATCGGGAGAGGGACCGGGGAGCTGTTTTTT
many	TRBV27	15	.	TRBJ2-7	CASSLIFGGRDEQYF	TGTGCCAGCAGTTTGATTTTTGGGGGCAGAGACGAGCAGTACTTC
.	TRBV20-1	13	.	TRBJ2-5	CSARELRERTQYF	TGCAGTGCTAGAGAACTGCGTGAGAGGACCCAGTACTTC
many	TRBV20-1	15	.	TRBJ2-2	CSASPAGRNTGELFF	TGCAGTGCTAGTCCGGCAGGGAGGAACACCGGGGAGCTGTTTTTT
many	TRBV7-2	15	.	TRBJ2-1	CASSLAGGTYNEQFF	TGTGCCAGCAGCTTAGCGGGGGGCACATACAATGAGCAGTTCTTC
many	TRBV5-1	15	TRBD1	TRBJ2-1	CASSLDGQGYSEQFF	TGCGCCAGCAGCTTGGATGGACAGGGTTACAGTGAGCAGTTCTTC
many	TRBV12-3/TRBV12-4	16	.	TRBJ1-5	CASSLGGEGRNQPQHF	TGTGCCAGCAGTTTAGGGGGGGAAGGTCGTAATCAGCCCCAGCATTTT
many	TRBV5-1	17	TRBD1	TRBJ2-5	CASSPRKGAVGQETQYF	TGCGCCAGCAGCCCCCGGAAGGGGGCGGTTGGGCAAGAGACCCAGTACTTC
many	TRBV7-2	15	.	TRBJ2-2	CASSLAGSNTGELFF	TGTGCCAGCAGCTTAGCGGGCTCGAACACCGGGGAGCTGTTTTTT
few	TRBV6-5	17	TRBD1	TRBJ2-1	CASRPGLAGGSHNEQFF	TGTGCCAGCAGACCCGGGCTAGCAGGGGGCTCTCACAATGAGCAGTTCTTC
many	TRBV12-3/TRBV12-4	12	.	TRBJ1-5	CASTPDNQPQHF	TGTGCCAGCACCCCCGACAATCAGCCCCAGCATTTT
many	TRBV10-1	15	.	TRBJ2-2	CASSDGGRHTGELFF	TGCGCCAGCAGTGATGGGGGCCGGCACACCGGGGAGCTGTTTTTT
many	TRBV12-3/TRBV12-4	18	TRBD1	TRBJ1-2	CASSLARDKGQGDYGYTF	TGTGCCAGCAGTTTAGCTCGGGATAAGGGACAGGGAGACTATGGCTACACCTTC
many	TRBV20-1	17	TRBD1	TRBJ2-7	CSASGGGGRGLTYEQYF	TGCAGTGCTAGTGGGGGCGGAGGTAGGGGGCTGACCTACGAGCAGTACTTC
many	TRBV7-7	15	.	TRBJ2-7	CASSLVCSRLYEQYF	TGTGCCAGCAGCTTAGTGTGTTCTAGACTCTACGAGCAGTACTTC
many	TRBV6-6	13	TRBD2	TRBJ2-1	CAGRLGRMDEQFF	TGTGCCGGTCGTCTCGGGAGGATGGATGAGCAGTTCTTC
many	TRBV20-1	14	.	TRBJ1-5	CSARDDKQGQPQHF	TGCAGTGCTAGAGATGATAAACAGGGCCAGCCCCAGCATTTT
many	TRBV5-6	12	.	TRBJ2-7	CASSSPAGEQYF	TGTGCCAGCAGCTCCCCCGCGGGGGAGCAGTACTTC
many	TRBV20-1	13	TRBD2	TRBJ2-5	CSARATSGETQYF	TGCAGTGCTAGAGCTACTAGCGGAGAGACCCAGTACTTC
many	TRBV20-1	14	.	TRBJ2-7	CSASLAVEPYEQYF	TGCAGTGCTAGCCTTGCAGTAGAACCCTACGAGCAGTACTTC
many	TRBV20-1	15	.	TRBJ1-1	CSARGSWGGETEAFF	TGCAGTGCTAGAGGATCGTGGGGGGGTGAGACTGAAGCTTTCTTT
many	TRBV5-1	13	.	TRBJ2-4	CASSLVEPAIQYF	TGCGCCAGCAGCTTGGTCGAGCCAGCCATTCAGTACTTC
many	TRBV7-6	14	.	TRBJ1-4	CASSLGATNEKLFF	TGTGCCAGCAGCTTAGGAGCAACTAATGAAAAACTGTTTTTT
.	TRBV7-2	15	.	TRBJ2-7	CASSLPGTPSYEQYF	TGTGCCAGCAGCCTTCCCGGGACTCCGTCGTACGAGCAGTACTTC
many	TRBV20-1	17	TRBD2	TRBJ2-1	CSARGVAGQLSYNEQFF	TGCAGTGCTAGAGGGGTAGCGGGGCAGCTTTCCTACAATGAGCAGTTCTTC
many	TRBV20-1	16	.	TRBJ2-6	CSARGTARSGANVLTF	TGCAGTGCTAGAGGGACAGCTCGCTCTGGGGCCAACGTCCTGACTTTC
many	TRBV12-3/TRBV12-4	15	TRBD1	TRBJ2-7	CASSFGQGIAYEQYF	TGTGCCAGCAGTTTCGGACAGGGGATAGCCTACGAGCAGTACTTC
many	TRBV15	16	TRBD1	TRBJ2-1	CATSGPRTGPGNEQFF	TGTGCCACCAGCGGTCCGAGGACAGGGCCGGGAAATGAGCAGTTCTTC
many	TRBV20-1	16	TRBD2	TRBJ2-7	CSARSGLAGMSYEQYF	TGCAGTGCTAGAAGTGGGCTAGCGGGGATGTCCTACGAGCAGTACTTC
many	TRBV28	14	.	TRBJ2-2	CAIDRGGATGELFF	TGTGCCATCGACCGTGGGGGCGCGACCGGGGAGCTGTTTTTT